This TCR beta chain derives from a study of identical twins. Study outcomes and limitations: Surplus twin overlap in beta out-of-frame sequences was less pronounced. There were fewer insertions in abundant cord blood beta clonotypes, but memory repertoires showed no such pattern.

The V end lost 0 bases, the J end lost 2 bases, and 11 bases lay between the germline ends. From germline, CDR1 is SQVTM and CDR2 ANQGSEA. The CDR3 extends over 14 amino acids. About this clonotype: Its antigen is not identified.

TCRdb passed the 5' RACE reads through MiXCR, listing each CDR3 protein once. The repertoire holds 450,000 to 650,000 distinct CDR3 sequences, with roughly 15% as singletons. This sample also belongs to another study, concerning yellow fever vaccine responses in identical twins.

This rearrangement joins TRBV29-1 to TRBJ2-7; D ambiguous. The specimen sequenced was CD4+ T cells sorted from blood. The clonotype comes from a woman younger than 30 in good health. CDR3 bases: TGCAGCGTTGAAGATCCTGGCAAAACCTACGAGCAGTACTTC. It yields the protein CSVEDPGKTYEQYF.